Listed here are 5 T cell receptor beta chains from one sample, sequenced in a study of Ad26.COV2.S vaccination and SARS-CoV-2 variants. This table comes from immunoSEQ multiplex PCR, and its TCRdb copy is limited to in-frame clones, with some not included. This sample has some 500,000 clones; 85% to 90% occur once, and the top ten carry over 2%. The treatment: about 20 received Ad26.COV2.S at low or high dose, single or two shots; 5 received placebo; per-sample allocation not given. Following the first vaccine or placebo injection, samples were taken on day 63. This specimen was peripheral blood, taken in a trial of Ad26.COV2.S vaccine versus placebo. The source of these receptors is a person aged 18-60 years who received the Ad26.COV2.S COVID-19 vaccine or a placebo.

V and J are TRBV6-6 and TRBJ2-7; D is uncertain. CDR1 and CDR2 from the germline V gene are MNHNY and SVGAGI (reference sequence). CDR3 length equals 17 residues. V shed 5 bases and J shed 6 bases, with 26 bases lying between them. CDR3 bases: TGTGCCAGCAGTCTGCGCGAAAGGTACCCAATTCCCCTCGAGCAGTACTTC. It encodes CASSLRERYPIPLEQYF.

This sequence joins TRBV20-1 and TRBJ2-2, with D uncertain. Germline values: CDR1 DFQATT, CDR2 SNEGSKA (reference sequence). V lost 0 bases, J lost 7 bases, and 3 bases lay in between. This CDR3 has 11 residues. CDR3 nucleotide sequence: TGCAGTGCTAGAGATAACGGGGAGCTGTTTTTT. Translated, it gives CSARDNGELFF.

The chain has TRBV5-4 and TRBJ1-2; TRBD1 might be the D (6 bases). V shed 10 bases and J shed 0 bases, with 19 bases lying between them. The germline gives CDR1 SGHNT, CDR2 YYREEE (reference sequence). The CDR3 length is 15 residues. CDR3 sequence: CAAGGPGRANYGYTF. As DNA, the CDR3 is TGTGCCGCCGGGGGGCCGGGCAGAGCTAACTATGGCTACACCTTC.

This clone was observed once. The chain recombines TRBV4-3 with TRBJ2-5; 10 nucleotides agree with TRBD2. Germline V gives CDR1 LGHNA, CDR2 YSLEER. The CDR3 consists of 18 residues. With 1 base clipped from V and 0 bases from J, the junction kept 8 bases outside the gene matches. CDR3 loop: CASSQVRLAGVYQETQYF. The CDR3 bases are TGCGCCAGCAGCCAAGTTCGGCTAGCGGGGGTGTACCAAGAGACCCAGTACTTC.

This clone was detected once. The chain links TRBV6-5 to TRBJ1-1; the D is unclear. Germline V gene sequence: CDR1 MNHEY, CDR2 SVGAGI. V lost 5 bases, J lost 5 bases, and 9 bases lay in between. The CDR3 runs 12 residues. CDR3 in DNA: TGTGCCAGCAGTCACATGGAAACTGAAGCTTTCTTT. Its translation is CASSHMETEAFF.